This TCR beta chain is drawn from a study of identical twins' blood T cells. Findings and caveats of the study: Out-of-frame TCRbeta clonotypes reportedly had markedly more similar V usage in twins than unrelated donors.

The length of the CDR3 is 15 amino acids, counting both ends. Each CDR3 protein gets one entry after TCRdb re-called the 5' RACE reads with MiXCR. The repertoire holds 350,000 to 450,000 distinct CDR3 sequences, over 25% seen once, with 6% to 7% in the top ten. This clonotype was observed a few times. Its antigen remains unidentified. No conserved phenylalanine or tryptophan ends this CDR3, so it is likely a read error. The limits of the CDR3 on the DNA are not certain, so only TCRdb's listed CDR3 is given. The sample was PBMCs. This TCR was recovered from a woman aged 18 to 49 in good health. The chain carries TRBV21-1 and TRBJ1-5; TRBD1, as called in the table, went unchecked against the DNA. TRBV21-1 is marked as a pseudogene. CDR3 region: CASSTRGEVNQPQHL.